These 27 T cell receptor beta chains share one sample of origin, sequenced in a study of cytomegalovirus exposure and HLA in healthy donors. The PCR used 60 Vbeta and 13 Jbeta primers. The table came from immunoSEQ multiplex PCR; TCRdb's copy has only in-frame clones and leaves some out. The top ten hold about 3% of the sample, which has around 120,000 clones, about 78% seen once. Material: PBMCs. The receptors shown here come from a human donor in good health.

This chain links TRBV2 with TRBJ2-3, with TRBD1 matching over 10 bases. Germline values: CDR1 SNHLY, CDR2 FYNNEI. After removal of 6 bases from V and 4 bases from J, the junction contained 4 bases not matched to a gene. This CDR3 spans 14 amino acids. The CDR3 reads CASRDRGSADTQYF. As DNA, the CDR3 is TGTGCCAGCAGGGACAGGGGGTCTGCAGATACGCAGTATTTT.

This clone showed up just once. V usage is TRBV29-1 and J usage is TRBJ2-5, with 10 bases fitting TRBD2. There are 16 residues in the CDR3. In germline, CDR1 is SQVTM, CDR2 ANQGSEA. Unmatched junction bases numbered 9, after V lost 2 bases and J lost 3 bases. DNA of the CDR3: TGCAGCGTTGAATTTTCTAGCGGGAGTTTTGAAGAGACCCAGTACTTC. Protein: CSVEFSSGSFEETQYF.

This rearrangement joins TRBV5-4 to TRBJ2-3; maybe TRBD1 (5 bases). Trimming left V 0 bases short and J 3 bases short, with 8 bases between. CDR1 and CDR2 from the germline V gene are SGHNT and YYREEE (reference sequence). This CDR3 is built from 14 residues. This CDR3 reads CASSLGGKTDTQYF. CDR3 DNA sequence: TGTGCCAGCAGCTTGGGGGGCAAGACAGATACGCAGTATTTT.

CDR3 protein: CASSRLGAGVYNEQFF. The CDR3 DNA is TGTGCCAGCAGCCGGCTGGGGGCGGGAGTTTACAATGAGCAGTTCTTC. The rearrangement uses TRBV7-2 and TRBJ2-1; possibly TRBD2 for D (7 bases). CDR1 SGHTA and CDR2 FQGNSA come from the germline V gene. The germline V and J ends were trimmed by 5 bases and 4 bases, with 18 bases remaining between them. This CDR3 comprises 16 residues.

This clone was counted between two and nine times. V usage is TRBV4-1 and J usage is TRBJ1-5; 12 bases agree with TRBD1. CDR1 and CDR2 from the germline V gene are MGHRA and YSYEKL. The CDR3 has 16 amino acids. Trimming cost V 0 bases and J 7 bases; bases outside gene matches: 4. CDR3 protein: CASSQDGGTGGQPQHF. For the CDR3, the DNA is TGCGCCAGCAGCCAAGATGGAGGGACAGGGGGCCAGCCCCAGCATTTT.

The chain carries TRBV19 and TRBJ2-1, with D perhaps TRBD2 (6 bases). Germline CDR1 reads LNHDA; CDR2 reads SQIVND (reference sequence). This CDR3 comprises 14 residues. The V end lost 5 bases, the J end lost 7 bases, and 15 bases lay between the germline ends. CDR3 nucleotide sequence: TGTGCCAGTAGTTCGCCGGGACTCCCAAATGAGCAGTTCTTC. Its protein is CASSSPGLPNEQFF.

In DNA, the CDR3 is TGTGCCAGCAGCTATGTCGGGTTGCGCCCCTCCTACAATGAGCAGTTCTTC. The encoded protein is CASSYVGLRPSYNEQFF. The V and J genes are TRBV28 and TRBJ2-1; D is ambiguous. CDR3 length: 17 residues. V was clipped by 6 bases and J by 0 bases, with 18 bases between them. Germline lookup yields CDR1 MDHEN and CDR2 SYDVKM.

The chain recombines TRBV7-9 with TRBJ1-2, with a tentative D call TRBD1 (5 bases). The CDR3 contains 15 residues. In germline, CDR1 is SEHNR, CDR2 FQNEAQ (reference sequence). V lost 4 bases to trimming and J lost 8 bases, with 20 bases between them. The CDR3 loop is CASSSGPGDKRGYTF. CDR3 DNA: TGTGCCAGCAGCTCGGGACCGGGAGATAAAAGGGGCTACACCTTC.

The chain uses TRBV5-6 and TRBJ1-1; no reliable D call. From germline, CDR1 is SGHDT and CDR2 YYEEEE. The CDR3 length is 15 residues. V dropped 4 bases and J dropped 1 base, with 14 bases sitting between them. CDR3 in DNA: TGTGCCAGCAGCAGAGCCGGGAGGACGAACACTGAAGCTTTCTTT. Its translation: CASSRAGRTNTEAFF.

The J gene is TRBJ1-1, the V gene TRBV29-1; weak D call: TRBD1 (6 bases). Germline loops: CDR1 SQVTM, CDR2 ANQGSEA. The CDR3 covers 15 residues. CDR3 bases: TGCAGTGCCTATTTGGTGGGACACCAGAACACTGAAGCTTTCTTT. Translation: CSAYLVGHQNTEAFF.

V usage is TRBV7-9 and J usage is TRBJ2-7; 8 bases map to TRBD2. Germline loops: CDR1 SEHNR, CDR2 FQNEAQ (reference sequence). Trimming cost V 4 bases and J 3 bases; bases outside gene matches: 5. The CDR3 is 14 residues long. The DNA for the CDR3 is TGTGCCAGCAGCTCAAGCGGGAGTATCTACGAGCAGTACTTC. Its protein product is CASSSSGSIYEQYF. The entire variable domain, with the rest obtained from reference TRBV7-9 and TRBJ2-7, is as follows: DTGVSQNPRHKITKRGQNVTFRCDPISEHNRLYWYRQTLGQGPEFLTYFQNEAQLEKSRLLSDRFSAERPKGSFSTLEIQRTEQGDSAMYLCASSSSGSIYEQYFGPGTRLTVT.

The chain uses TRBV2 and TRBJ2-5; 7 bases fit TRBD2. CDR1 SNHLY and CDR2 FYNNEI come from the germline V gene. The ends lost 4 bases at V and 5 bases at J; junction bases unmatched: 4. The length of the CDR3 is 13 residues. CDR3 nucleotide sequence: TGTGCCAGCAGTGTTCCAGCGGGGGAGACCCAGTACTTC. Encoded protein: CASSVPAGETQYF.

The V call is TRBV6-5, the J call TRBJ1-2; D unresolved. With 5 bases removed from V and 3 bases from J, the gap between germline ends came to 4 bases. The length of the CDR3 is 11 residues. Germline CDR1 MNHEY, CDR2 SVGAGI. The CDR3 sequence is CASSQDYGYTF. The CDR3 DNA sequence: TGTGCCAGCAGTCAGGACTATGGCTACACCTTC.

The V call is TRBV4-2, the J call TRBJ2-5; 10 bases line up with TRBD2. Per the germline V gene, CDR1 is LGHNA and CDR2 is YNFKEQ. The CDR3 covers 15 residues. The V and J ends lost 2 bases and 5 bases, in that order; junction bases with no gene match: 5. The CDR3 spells CASSQNPAGGETQYF. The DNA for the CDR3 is TGTGCCAGCAGCCAAAATCCAGCGGGGGGGGAGACCCAGTACTTC.

The CDR3 DNA sequence: TGTGCCAGTAGTACAGCGGGACGTAGCACAGATACGCAGTATTTT. Its protein product is CASSTAGRSTDTQYF. The rearrangement joins TRBV19 to TRBJ2-3, with TRBD2 matching over 7 bases. Trimming took 4 bases from V and 0 from J; bases not matched to a gene: 4. Looked up from germline, CDR1 is LNHDA and CDR2 is SQIVND (reference sequence). The CDR3 consists of 15 residues.

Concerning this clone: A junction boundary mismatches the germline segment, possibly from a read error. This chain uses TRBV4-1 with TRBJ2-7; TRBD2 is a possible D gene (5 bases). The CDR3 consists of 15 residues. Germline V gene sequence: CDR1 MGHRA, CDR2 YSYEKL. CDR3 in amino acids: CPSSQTANGIYEQYF. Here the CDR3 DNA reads TGCCCCAGCAGCCAGACGGCTAACGGGATCTACGAGCAGTACTTC.

CDR3 sequence reads: CASSVDTPGTVFETQYF. In DNA, the CDR3 is TGTGCCAGCAGCGTAGACACCCCCGGGACAGTTTTTGAGACCCAGTACTTC. This sequence joins TRBV9 and TRBJ2-5, with 7 positions matching TRBD1. The CDR3 is made up of 17 amino acids. The V gene end was trimmed by 0 bases and the J gene end by 5 bases; junction bases not matched to a gene: 13. Per germline, CDR1 SGDLS and CDR2 YYNGEE.

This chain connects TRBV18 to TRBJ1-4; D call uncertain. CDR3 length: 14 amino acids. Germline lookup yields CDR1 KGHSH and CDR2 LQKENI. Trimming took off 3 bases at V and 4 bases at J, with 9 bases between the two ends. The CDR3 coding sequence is TGTGCCAGCTCACCCCCCGGGTTTAATGAAAAACTGTTTTTT. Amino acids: CASSPPGFNEKLFF.

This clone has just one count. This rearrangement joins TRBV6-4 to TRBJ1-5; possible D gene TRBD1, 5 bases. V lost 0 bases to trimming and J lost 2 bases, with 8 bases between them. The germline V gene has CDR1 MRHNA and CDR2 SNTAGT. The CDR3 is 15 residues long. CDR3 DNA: TGTGCCAGCAGTGACTCCGCGGGGGGCAATCAGCCCCAGCATTTT. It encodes CASSDSAGGNQPQHF.

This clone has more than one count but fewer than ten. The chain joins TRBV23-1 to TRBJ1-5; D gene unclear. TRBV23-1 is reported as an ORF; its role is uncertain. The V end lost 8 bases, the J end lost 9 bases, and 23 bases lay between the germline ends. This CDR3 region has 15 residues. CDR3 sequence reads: CASLQDSVSCAPQHF. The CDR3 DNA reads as TGCGCCAGCCTCCAGGACTCAGTTAGCTGTGCGCCCCAGCATTTT.

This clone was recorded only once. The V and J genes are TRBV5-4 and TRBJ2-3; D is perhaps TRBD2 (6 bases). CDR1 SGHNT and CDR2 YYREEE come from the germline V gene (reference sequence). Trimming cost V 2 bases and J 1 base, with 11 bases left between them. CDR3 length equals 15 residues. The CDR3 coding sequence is TGTGCCAGCAGCTTAGGAGGGCCTGGCACAGATACGCAGTATTTT. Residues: CASSLGGPGTDTQYF.

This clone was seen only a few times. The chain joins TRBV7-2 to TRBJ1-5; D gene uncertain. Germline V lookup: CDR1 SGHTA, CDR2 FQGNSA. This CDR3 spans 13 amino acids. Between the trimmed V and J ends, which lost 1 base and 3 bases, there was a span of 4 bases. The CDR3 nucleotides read TGTGCCAGCAGCTTAGACTTCAATCAGCCCCAGCATTTT. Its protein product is CASSLDFNQPQHF.

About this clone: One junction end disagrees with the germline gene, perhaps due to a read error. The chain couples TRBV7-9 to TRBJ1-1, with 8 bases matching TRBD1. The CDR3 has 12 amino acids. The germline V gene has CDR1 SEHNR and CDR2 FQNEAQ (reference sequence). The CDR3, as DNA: TGTGCCGGCAGGGGGCAGGTCACTGAAGCTTTCTTT. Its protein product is CAGRGQVTEAFF.

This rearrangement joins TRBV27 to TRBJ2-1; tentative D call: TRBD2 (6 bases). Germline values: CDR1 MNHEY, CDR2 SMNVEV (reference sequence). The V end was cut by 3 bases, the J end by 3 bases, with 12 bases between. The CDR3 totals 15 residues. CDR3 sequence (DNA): TGTGCCAGCAGTTTGGGGGGTCGGAACTACAATGAGCAGTTCTTC. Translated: CASSLGGRNYNEQFF.

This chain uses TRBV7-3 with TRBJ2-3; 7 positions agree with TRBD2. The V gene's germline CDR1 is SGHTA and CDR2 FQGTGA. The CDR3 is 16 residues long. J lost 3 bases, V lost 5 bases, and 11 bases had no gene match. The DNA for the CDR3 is TGTGCCAGCAGCCCCGGGGGGACCCGGAAGACAGATACGCAGTATTTT. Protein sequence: CASSPGGTRKTDTQYF.

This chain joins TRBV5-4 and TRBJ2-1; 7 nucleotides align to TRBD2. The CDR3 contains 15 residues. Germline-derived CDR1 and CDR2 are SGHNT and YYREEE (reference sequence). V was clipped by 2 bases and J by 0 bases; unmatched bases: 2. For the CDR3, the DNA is TGTGCCAGCAGCTTAGGCGGGAGCTCCTACAATGAGCAGTTCTTC. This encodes CASSLGGSSYNEQFF.

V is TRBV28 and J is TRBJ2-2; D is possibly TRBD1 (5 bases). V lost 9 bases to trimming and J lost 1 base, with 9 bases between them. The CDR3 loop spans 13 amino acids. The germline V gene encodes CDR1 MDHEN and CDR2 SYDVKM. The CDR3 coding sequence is TGTGCCAGTGTACAGGTGAACACCGGGGAGCTGTTTTTT. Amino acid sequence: CASVQVNTGELFF.